This T cell receptor (beta chain) stems from a study of identical twins. Everyone who gave samples was a healthy Caucasian. TCRdb reprocessed the 5' RACE reads via MiXCR and lists one record per CDR3 protein. In the table there are approximately 260,000 distinct CDR3 sequences, about 8.5% of which are singletons. Germline V gene data show CDR1 as MGHRA and CDR2 as YSYEKL. The ends lost 1 base at V and 5 bases at J; junction bases unmatched: 10. The CDR3 runs 17 residues. These same data were also listed under a study on yellow fever vaccine responses in identical twins. From that second work: Reportedly, twins showed a vaccine T cell response that looked partly convergent and partly personalized.

What was sequenced was CD8+ T cells sorted from blood. This chain links TRBV4-1 with TRBJ2-1, with TRBD2 matching 8 bases. This receptor was taken from a woman between 18 and 29 years old in good health. This CDR3 is CASSQVSGGEQHNEQFF. The DNA of the CDR3 is TGCGCCAGCAGCCAAGTCAGCGGGGGCGAACAACACAATGAGCAGTTCTTC.